Sequencing of this T cell receptor beta chain was carried out in a study of T cell changes during pregnancy in multiple sclerosis. By share, this clone ranks as medium-sized. Sequencing was performed with immunoSEQ multiplex PCR; in TCRdb, only in-frame clones are kept and a portion is missing. The data show about 47,000 clones, around 93% seen once. The sequencing here drew on peripheral blood, taken in the second trimester of pregnancy. The source is a female donor with multiple sclerosis, enrolled in a pregnancy study.

CDR3 region: CASSRFEGDSSYEQYF. The CDR3 bases are TGTGCCAGTAGTCGGTTTGAAGGAGACAGCTCCTACGAGCAGTACTTC. The chain carries TRBV19 and TRBJ2-7, with D tentatively TRBD1 (5 bases). CDR1 and CDR2 from the germline V gene are LNHDA and SQIVND (reference sequence). This CDR3 spans 16 amino acids. Trimming cost V 5 bases and J 0 bases, with 17 bases left between them. Variable domain in full (rest from reference TRBV19 and TRBJ2-7): DGGITQSPKYLFRKEGQNVTLSCEQNLNHDAMYWYRQDPGQGLRLIYYSQIVNDFQKGDIAEGYSVSREKKESFPLTVTSAQKNPTAFYLCASSRFEGDSSYEQYFGPGTRLTVT.